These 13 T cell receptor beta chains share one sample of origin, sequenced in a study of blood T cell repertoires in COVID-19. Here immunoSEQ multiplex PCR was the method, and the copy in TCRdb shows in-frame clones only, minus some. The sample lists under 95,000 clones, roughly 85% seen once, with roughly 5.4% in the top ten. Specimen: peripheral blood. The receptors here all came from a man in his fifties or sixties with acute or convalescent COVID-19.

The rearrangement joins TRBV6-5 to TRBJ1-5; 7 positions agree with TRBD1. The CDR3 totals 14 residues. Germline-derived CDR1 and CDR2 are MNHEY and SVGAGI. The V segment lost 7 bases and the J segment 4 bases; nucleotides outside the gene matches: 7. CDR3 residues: CASIPDRKNQPQHF. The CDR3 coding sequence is TGTGCCAGCATTCCGGACAGGAAAAATCAGCCCCAGCATTTT.

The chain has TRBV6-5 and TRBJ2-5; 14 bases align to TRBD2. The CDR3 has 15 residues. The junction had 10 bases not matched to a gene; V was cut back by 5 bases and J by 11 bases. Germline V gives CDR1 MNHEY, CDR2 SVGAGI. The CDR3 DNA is TGTGCCAGCAGTCACCCCGGGACTAGCGGGGGCCGGCAGTACTTC. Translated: CASSHPGTSGGRQYF.

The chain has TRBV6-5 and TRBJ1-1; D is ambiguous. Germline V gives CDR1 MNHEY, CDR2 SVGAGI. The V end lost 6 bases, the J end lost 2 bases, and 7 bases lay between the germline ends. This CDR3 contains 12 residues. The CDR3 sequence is CASSEANTEAFF. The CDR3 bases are TGTGCCAGCAGCGAGGCAAACACTGAAGCTTTCTTT.

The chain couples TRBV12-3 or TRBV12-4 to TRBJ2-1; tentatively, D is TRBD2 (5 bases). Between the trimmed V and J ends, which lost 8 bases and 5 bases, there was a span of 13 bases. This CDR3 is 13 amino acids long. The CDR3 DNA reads TGTGCCAGCGGGATCGGGGTAAACAATGAGCAGTTCTTC. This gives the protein CASGIGVNNEQFF.

The CDR3: CAIRGEATDTQYF. In nucleotides, the CDR3 is TGTGCCATCAGGGGGGAGGCTACAGATACGCAGTATTTT. This chain connects TRBV10-3 to TRBJ2-3; possibly TRBD2 for D (6 bases). Trimming pared 6 bases from V and 3 bases from J, leaving 10 bases between. This CDR3 is 13 amino acids long. Germline V lookup: CDR1 ENHRY, CDR2 SYGVKD.

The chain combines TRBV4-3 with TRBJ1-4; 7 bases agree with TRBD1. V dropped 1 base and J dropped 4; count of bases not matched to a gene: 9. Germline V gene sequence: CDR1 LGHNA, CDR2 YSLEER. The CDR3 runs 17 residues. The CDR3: CASSQGYRGFINEKLFF. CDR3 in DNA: TGCGCCAGCAGCCAAGGCTACAGGGGATTTATTAATGAAAAACTGTTTTTT.

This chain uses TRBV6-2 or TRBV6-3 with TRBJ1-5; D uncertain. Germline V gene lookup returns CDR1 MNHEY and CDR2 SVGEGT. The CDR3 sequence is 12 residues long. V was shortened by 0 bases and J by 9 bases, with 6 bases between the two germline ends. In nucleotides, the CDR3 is TGTGCCAGCAGTTACTCGGCGGGGCCCCAGCATTTT. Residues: CASSYSAGPQHF.

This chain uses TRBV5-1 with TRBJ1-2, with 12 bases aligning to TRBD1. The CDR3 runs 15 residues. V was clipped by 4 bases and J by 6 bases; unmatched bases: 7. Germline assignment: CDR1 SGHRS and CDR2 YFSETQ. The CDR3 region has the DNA TGCGCCAGCAGCAACCGGGACAGGGGGCTTGATGGCTACACCTTC. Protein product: CASSNRDRGLDGYTF.

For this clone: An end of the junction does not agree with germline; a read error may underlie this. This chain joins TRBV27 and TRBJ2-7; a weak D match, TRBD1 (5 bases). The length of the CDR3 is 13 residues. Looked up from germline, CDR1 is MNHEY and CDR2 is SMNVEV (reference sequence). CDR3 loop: CASSFVGRPSMDF. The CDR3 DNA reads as TGTGCCAGCAGTTTTGTGGGGCGCCCGAGCATGGACTTC.

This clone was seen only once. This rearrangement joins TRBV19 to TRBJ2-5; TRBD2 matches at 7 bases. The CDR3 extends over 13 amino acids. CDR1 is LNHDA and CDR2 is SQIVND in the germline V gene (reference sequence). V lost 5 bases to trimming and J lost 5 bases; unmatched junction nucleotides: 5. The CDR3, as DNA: TGTGCCAGTAGTCGTCAGGGAGGGGAGACCCAGTACTTC. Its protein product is CASSRQGGETQYF.

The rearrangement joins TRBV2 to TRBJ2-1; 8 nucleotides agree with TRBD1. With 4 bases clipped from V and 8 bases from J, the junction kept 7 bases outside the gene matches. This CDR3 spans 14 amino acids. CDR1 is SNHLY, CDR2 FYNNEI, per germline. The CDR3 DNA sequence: TGTGCCAGCAGTGGCGACAGGGGTCGAGATGAGCAGTTCTTC. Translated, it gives CASSGDRGRDEQFF.

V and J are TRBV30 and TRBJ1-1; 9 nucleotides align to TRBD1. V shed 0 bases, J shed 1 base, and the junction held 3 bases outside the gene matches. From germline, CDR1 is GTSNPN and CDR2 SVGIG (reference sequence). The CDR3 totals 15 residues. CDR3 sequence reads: CAWSVPGQGNTEAFF. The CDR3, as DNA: TGTGCCTGGAGTGTACCGGGACAGGGGAACACTGAAGCTTTCTTT. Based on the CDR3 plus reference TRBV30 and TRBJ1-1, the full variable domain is SQTIHQWPATLVQPVGSPLSLECTVEGTSNPNLYWYRQAAGRGLQLLFYSVGIGQISSEVPQNLSASRPQDRQFILSSKKLLLSDSGFYLCAWSVPGQGNTEAFFGQGTRLTVV.

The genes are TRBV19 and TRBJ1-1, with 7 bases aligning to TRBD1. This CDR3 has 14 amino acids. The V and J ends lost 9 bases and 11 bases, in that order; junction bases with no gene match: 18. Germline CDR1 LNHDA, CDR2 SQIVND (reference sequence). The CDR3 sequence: CASGRTGVGLGAFF. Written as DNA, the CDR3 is TGTGCCAGCGGCCGAACAGGGGTCGGATTGGGTGCTTTCTTT.